The rows below give T cell receptor beta chains drawn from one sample of a study of cytomegalovirus exposure and HLA in healthy donors. Libraries were prepared by immunoSEQ multiplex PCR; TCRdb keeps only in-frame clonotypes and omits some of them. The repertoire has some 180,000 clones, approximately 79% of them found once; the top ten carry around 4.3%. Sample: PBMCs. The source is a woman aged 30 to 39 in good health and CMV-seropositive. The CDR3 runs from the conserved cysteine through the conserved F or W. The D gene is left open where the match is weak. Rows give clone size only sometimes, using once, few, many, or a class for an expanded clone.

J: TRBJ2-6
size: NA
D: TRBD1
V: TRBV15
CDR3: CATSSGEGQGWGANVLTF
DNA: TGTGCCACCAGCAGCGGAGAGGGACAGGGGTGGGGGGCCAACGTCCTGACTTTC

J: TRBJ2-3
size: NA
D: TRBD2
V: TRBV9
CDR3: CASSVGSWEASGDTQYF
DNA: TGTGCCAGCAGCGTAGGAAGTTGGGAGGCTAGCGGGGATACGCAGTATTTT

J: TRBJ2-3
size: NA
D: TRBD1
V: TRBV5-1
CDR3: CASMSGTGIYTDTQYF
DNA: TGCGCCAGCATGTCCGGGACAGGGATATACACAGATACGCAGTATTTT

J: TRBJ1-1
size: few
D: NA
V: TRBV4-2
CDR3: CASSLGLMNTEAFF
DNA: TGTGCCAGCAGCCTCGGACTCATGAACACTGAAGCTTTCTTT

J: TRBJ1-1
size: NA
D: NA
V: TRBV9
CDR3: CASSSHMNTEAFF
DNA: TGTGCCAGCAGCTCACACATGAACACTGAAGCTTTCTTT

J: TRBJ2-5
size: NA
D: NA
V: TRBV1
CDR3: CTSSPSGLAAQTQYF
DNA: TGCACCAGCAGCCCCTCGGGACTAGCGGCACAGACCCAGTACTTC

J: TRBJ1-2
size: few
D: NA
V: TRBV11-2
CDR3: CASSLGRGSSNGYTF
DNA: TGTGCCAGCAGCTTAGGAAGAGGTTCGTCTAATGGCTACACCTTC

J: TRBJ2-7
size: few
D: NA
V: TRBV28
CDR3: CASSRGRRDGSTYEQYF
DNA: TGTGCCAGCAGTCGGGGGAGGAGGGACGGGAGTACCTACGAGCAGTACTTC

J: TRBJ2-5
size: NA
D: TRBD2
V: TRBV27
CDR3: CASSSQGLAGGPVETQYF
DNA: TGTGCCAGCAGTTCACAGGGACTAGCGGGAGGGCCGGTGGAGACCCAGTACTTC

J: TRBJ1-2
size: once
D: TRBD1
V: TRBV30
CDR3: CAWRDPLWDSNYGYTF
DNA: TGTGCCTGGAGGGATCCGCTGTGGGACAGTAACTATGGCTACACCTTC

J: TRBJ2-7
size: NA
D: NA
V: TRBV7-9
CDR3: CASSPEGVGYEQYF
DNA: TGTGCCAGCAGCCCAGAGGGGGTAGGATACGAGCAGTACTTC

J: TRBJ2-6
size: NA
D: TRBD1
V: TRBV18
CDR3: CASSLIQQGTNAGSGANVLTF
DNA: TGTGCCAGCTCACTCATCCAACAGGGGACAAACGCTGGCTCTGGGGCCAACGTCCTGACTTTC

J: TRBJ2-7
size: NA
D: NA
V: TRBV5-4
CDR3: CASSLGPFAGSGEQYF
DNA: TGTGCCAGCAGCTTGGGGCCTTTCGCAGGGTCAGGCGAGCAGTACTTC

J: TRBJ1-3
size: NA
D: TRBD1
V: TRBV2
CDR3: CASSGQGSGNTIYF
DNA: TGTGCCAGCAGTGGACAGGGGTCTGGAAACACCATATATTTT

J: TRBJ1-1
size: NA
D: NA
V: TRBV4-1
CDR3: CASSQERGYTEAFF
DNA: TGCGCCAGCAGCCAAGAGCGGGGGTACACTGAAGCTTTCTTT

J: TRBJ1-4
size: NA
D: NA
V: TRBV25-1
CDR3: CASSIIEGDEKLFF
DNA: TGTGCCAGCAGCATTATTGAAGGGGATGAAAAACTGTTTTTT

J: TRBJ2-5
size: few
D: NA
V: TRBV6-5
CDR3: CASSYSIAWETQYF
DNA: TGTGCCAGCAGTTACTCGATAGCGTGGGAGACCCAGTACTTC

J: TRBJ1-5
size: NA
D: NA
V: TRBV18
CDR3: CASSGGGQPQHF
DNA: TGTGCCAGCTCAGGGGGAGGTCAGCCCCAGCATTTT

J: TRBJ2-1
size: NA
D: TRBD2
V: TRBV4-1
CDR3: CASKLAGGGNEQFF
DNA: TGCGCCAGTAAACTAGCGGGAGGTGGCAATGAGCAGTTCTTC

J: TRBJ2-7
size: NA
D: TRBD2
V: TRBV11-3
CDR3: CASSLGLAGDEQYF
DNA: TGTGCCAGCAGCTTAGGACTAGCGGGCGACGAGCAGTACTTC

J: TRBJ2-2
size: once
D: NA
V: TRBV9
CDR3: CASSGDLGRLAPGELFF
DNA: TGTGCCAGCAGCGGAGATCTAGGTCGTCTAGCGCCCGGGGAGCTGTTTTTT

J: TRBJ2-5
size: few
D: TRBD1
V: TRBV25-1
CDR3: CASRTMSWDRGAETQYF
DNA: TGTGCCAGCAGAACAATGAGCTGGGACAGGGGGGCCGAGACCCAGTACTTC

J: TRBJ2-3
size: NA
D: NA
V: TRBV19
CDR3: CASSIDPVGRSDTQYF
DNA: TGTGCCAGTAGTATAGATCCGGTGGGGAGGTCAGATACGCAGTATTTT

J: TRBJ2-1
size: NA
D: TRBD2
V: TRBV2
CDR3: CASSEGTSGYNEQFF
DNA: TGTGCCAGCAGTGAAGGGACTAGCGGCTACAATGAGCAGTTCTTC

J: TRBJ2-5
size: NA
D: TRBD2
V: TRBV2
CDR3: CASSVRLAGQETQYF
DNA: TGTGCCAGCAGTGTTCGACTAGCGGGGCAAGAGACCCAGTACTTC

J: TRBJ1-1
size: NA
D: TRBD1
V: TRBV6-5
CDR3: CASTGQGVEAFF
DNA: TGTGCCAGCACGGGACAGGGGGTTGAAGCTTTCTTT

J: TRBJ2-3
size: NA
D: TRBD2
V: TRBV4-2
CDR3: CASSQARLATDTQYF
DNA: TGTGCCAGCAGCCAAGCTCGACTAGCTACAGATACGCAGTATTTT

J: TRBJ2-1
size: NA
D: TRBD2
V: TRBV5-4
CDR3: CASSLSGNSYNEQFF
DNA: TGTGCCAGCAGCCTTAGCGGGAACTCCTACAATGAGCAGTTCTTC

J: TRBJ1-2
size: once
D: NA
V: TRBV27
CDR3: CASSLQGNYGYTF
DNA: TGTGCCAGCAGTTTACAGGGAAACTATGGCTACACCTTC

J: TRBJ2-7
size: NA
D: NA
V: TRBV6-5
CDR3: CASSYSRDEQYF
DNA: TGTGCCAGCAGTTACTCGAGGGACGAGCAGTACTTC

J: TRBJ1-1
size: NA
D: NA
V: TRBV5-1
CDR3: CASSLTLGVNTEAFF
DNA: TGCGCCAGCAGCTTGACCCTAGGGGTGAACACTGAAGCTTTCTTT

J: TRBJ2-1
size: NA
D: NA
V: TRBV21-1
CDR3: CASSKGDGAPQTSGSRTYNEQFF
DNA: TGTGCCAGCAGCAAAGGAGACGGGGCCCCTCAGACTAGCGGGAGTCGTACCTACAATGAGCAGTTCTTC

J: TRBJ1-1
size: NA
D: TRBD1
V: TRBV20-1
CDR3: CSASATGEAFF
DNA: TGCAGTGCTAGTGCGACAGGGGAGGCTTTCTTT

J: TRBJ2-7
size: NA
D: TRBD1
V: TRBV25-1
CDR3: CASSEWDRALRNYEQYF
DNA: TGTGCCAGCAGTGAATGGGACAGAGCCTTGAGGAACTACGAGCAGTACTTC

J: TRBJ2-7
size: NA
D: NA
V: TRBV21-1
CDR3: CASNLPGGDSLHEQYF
DNA: TGTGCCAGCAATCTTCCCGGCGGGGACTCTCTCCACGAGCAGTACTTC

J: TRBJ2-1
size: NA
D: TRBD2
V: TRBV5-1
CDR3: CASSWGPSGGAVNEQFF
DNA: TGCGCCAGCAGCTGGGGGCCTAGCGGGGGGGCGGTCAATGAGCAGTTCTTC

J: TRBJ2-3
size: NA
D: TRBD1
V: TRBV18
CDR3: CASSPRTGGTDTQYF
DNA: TGTGCCAGCTCTCCCCGGACAGGGGGAACAGATACGCAGTATTTT

J: TRBJ2-3
size: NA
D: TRBD2
V: TRBV19
CDR3: CASSIASGGTDTQYF
DNA: TGTGCCAGTAGTATCGCTAGCGGGGGTACAGATACGCAGTATTTT

J: TRBJ2-7
size: few
D: NA
V: TRBV11-2
CDR3: CASSLGAGVSGEQYF
DNA: TGTGCCAGCAGCTTAGGGGCAGGGGTTTCAGGCGAGCAGTACTTC

J: TRBJ2-1
size: NA
D: TRBD2
V: TRBV5-4
CDR3: CASTLTSGREDEQFF
DNA: TGTGCCAGCACCTTGACTAGCGGGAGGGAAGATGAGCAGTTCTTC

J: TRBJ2-5
size: few
D: NA
V: TRBV18
CDR3: CASSPNNGIQETQYF
DNA: TGTGCCAGCTCACCAAACAACGGGATCCAAGAGACCCAGTACTTC

J: TRBJ2-3
size: NA
D: TRBD1
V: TRBV7-9
CDR3: CASSAGTGGDTQYF
DNA: TGTGCCAGCAGCGCCGGGACAGGGGGAGATACGCAGTATTTT

J: TRBJ2-3
size: NA
D: NA
V: TRBV7-2
CDR3: CASSLVAGRGNTDTQYF
DNA: TGTGCCAGCAGCTTAGTTGCTGGGCGGGGCAACACAGATACGCAGTATTTT

J: TRBJ2-2
size: NA
D: NA
V: TRBV5-1
CDR3: CASSSETGLNTGELFF
DNA: TGCGCCAGCAGCTCCGAGACAGGCTTGAACACCGGGGAGCTGTTTTTT

J: TRBJ2-7
size: few
D: NA
V: TRBV27
CDR3: CASSLSWTSYKGEQYF
DNA: TGTGCCAGCAGTTTAAGCTGGACATCCTATAAGGGCGAGCAGTACTTC